This T cell receptor beta chain appears in the sequencing data of a study of shared clonotypes between healthy human individuals. Study-wide findings and caveats: Measured sharing among donors was expected to vary with sequencing depth.

The CDR3 sequence is 15 residues long. Germline CDR1 SGHDT, CDR2 YYEEEE. V was trimmed by 3 bases and J by 4 bases, leaving 16 bases between them. Sorted-subset replicate PCRs used 200 ng DNA, around 27,000 T cell genomes. Authors' data handling: Junction-only sequences without quality scores came from ImmunoSEQ, so filtering differed. Clones were read by immunoSEQ multiplex PCR, and TCRdb kept only the in-frame ones, dropping some. V and J calls and clone size are given by that table; D and trimming were obtained from the DNA. Of 2 million to 2.5 million clones listed, over 85% are singletons. In regard to this clone: Its antigen is as yet unknown.

CD45RA+ naive and CD45RA-negative memory subsets were separated from CD4+ cells. This sequence was found in a young man in good health. Some clones in this sample may be carry-over from other donors' samples. Sequencing was done on a sample of naive CD4+ T cells from PBMCs. Subset specified: CD45RA+ positively selected. This rearrangement joins TRBV5-6 to TRBJ1-2; the D gene is possibly TRBD1 (6 bases). CDR3 loop: CASSYRDTQVYGYTF. The CDR3 region has the DNA TGTGCCAGCAGCTACCGGGACACCCAGGTCTATGGCTACACCTTC.